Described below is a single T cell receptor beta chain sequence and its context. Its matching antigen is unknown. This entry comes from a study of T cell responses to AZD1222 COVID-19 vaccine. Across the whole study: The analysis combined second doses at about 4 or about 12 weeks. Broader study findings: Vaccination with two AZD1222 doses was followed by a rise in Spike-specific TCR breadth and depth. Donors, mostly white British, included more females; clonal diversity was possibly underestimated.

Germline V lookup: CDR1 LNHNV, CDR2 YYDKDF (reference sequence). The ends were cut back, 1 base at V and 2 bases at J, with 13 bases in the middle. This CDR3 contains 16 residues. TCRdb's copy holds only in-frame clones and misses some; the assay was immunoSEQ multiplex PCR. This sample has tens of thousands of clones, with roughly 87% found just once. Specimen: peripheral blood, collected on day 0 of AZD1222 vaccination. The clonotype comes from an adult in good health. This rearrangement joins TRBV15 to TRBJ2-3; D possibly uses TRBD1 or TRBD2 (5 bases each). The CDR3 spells CATSRAPGQPTDTQYF. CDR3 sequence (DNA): TGTGCCACCAGCAGAGCTCCGGGGCAGCCCACAGATACGCAGTATTTT.